This T cell receptor beta chain was identified during a study of technical replicates of blood from a few donors. The V end lost 6 bases, the J end lost 4 bases, and 18 bases lay between the germline ends. The germline V gene has CDR1 MDHEN and CDR2 SYDVKM. The CDR3 totals 16 residues. Repertoires were generated with immunoSEQ multiplex PCR, while TCRdb's copy carries only in-frame clones and drops some. The sample carries fewer than 85,000 clones, roughly 92% recorded once. The receptor was derived from a human donor in good health. The chain is built from TRBV28 and TRBJ2-2; tentative D call: TRBD2 (7 bases). The sample was T cells isolated from PBMCs. The CDR3 DNA follows: TGTGCCAGCAGCCCTGGGGGGGGCAGGGGCACCGGGGAGCTGTTTTTT. Translation gives CASSPGGGRGTGELFF. The full variable domain, rest sourced from reference TRBV28 and TRBJ2-2, is DVKVTQSSRYLVKRTGEKVFLECVQDMDHENMFWYRQDPGLGLRLIYFSYDVKMKEKGDIPEGYSVSREKKERFSLILESASTNQTSMYLCASSPGGGRGTGELFFGEGSRLTVL.